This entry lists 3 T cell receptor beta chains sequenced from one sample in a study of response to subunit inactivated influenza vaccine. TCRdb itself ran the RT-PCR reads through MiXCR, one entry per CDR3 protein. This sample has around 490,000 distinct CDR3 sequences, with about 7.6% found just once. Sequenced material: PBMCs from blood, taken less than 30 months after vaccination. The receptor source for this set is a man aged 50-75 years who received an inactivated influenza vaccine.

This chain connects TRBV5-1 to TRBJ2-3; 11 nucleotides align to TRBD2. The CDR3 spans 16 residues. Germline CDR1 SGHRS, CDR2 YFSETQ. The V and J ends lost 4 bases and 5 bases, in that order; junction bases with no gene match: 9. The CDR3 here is CASSRELAGDVDTQYF. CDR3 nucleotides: TGCGCCAGCAGCCGGGAACTAGCGGGAGATGTAGATACGCAGTATTTT.

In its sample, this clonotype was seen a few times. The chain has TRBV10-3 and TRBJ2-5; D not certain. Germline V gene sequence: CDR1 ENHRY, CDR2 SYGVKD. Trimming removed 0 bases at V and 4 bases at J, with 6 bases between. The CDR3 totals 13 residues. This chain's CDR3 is CAISESNTETQYF. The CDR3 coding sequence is TGTGCCATCAGTGAGTCGAACACAGAGACCCAGTACTTC.

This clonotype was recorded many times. The CDR3 DNA reads as TGTGCCAGCAGGCAATCCAATCAGCCCCAGCATTTT. Translating it yields CASRQSNQPQHF. The V call is TRBV12-3 or TRBV12-4, the J call TRBJ1-5, with no clear D. The CDR3 sequence is 12 residues long. The V gene lost 6 bases and the J gene lost 3 bases, with 6 bases spanning the gap.